This is a list of T cell receptor beta chains from one sample in a study of T cell changes during pregnancy in multiple sclerosis. Clones were read by immunoSEQ multiplex PCR, and TCRdb kept only the in-frame ones, dropping some. The sample consists of about 55,000 clones, about nine tenths of them appearing once. Sample: CD4+ T cells from peripheral blood mononuclear cells, taken in the first trimester of pregnancy. The receptors stem from a female donor with multiple sclerosis, enrolled in a pregnancy study. Each CDR3 is given with its conserved first and last residue. Each record gives: J gene, clone size, V gene, D gene, CDR3 DNA, CDR3 protein. The D gene is left open where the match is weak. Not all rows give a size; the values are once, few, many and, for expanded clones, a class.

>TRBJ2-3|few|TRBV7-3|NA
TGTGCCAGCAGCTACTTAGGGGCAGATACGCAGTATTTT
CASSYLGADTQYF
>TRBJ2-7|NA|TRBV7-2|NA
TGTGCCAGCAGCTTACAGGCCAGGGGAAACGAGCAGTACTTC
CASSLQARGNEQYF
>TRBJ2-3|NA|TRBV27|TRBD2
TGTGCCAGCAGAAGGGGACTAGCGGGGAGCACAGATACGCAGTATTTT
CASRRGLAGSTDTQYF
>TRBJ2-5|NA|TRBV5-1|TRBD1
TGCGCCAGCAGCTCCTCGGGGACAGGGTTCCAAGAGACCCAGTACTTC
CASSSSGTGFQETQYF
>TRBJ1-2|NA|TRBV6-1|NA
TGTGCCAGCAGGGAGTGGGGCTACACCTTC
CASREWGYTF
>TRBJ1-5|once|TRBV28|NA
TGTGCCAGTACAGGGACACTTAGCAATCAGCCCCAGCATTTT
CASTGTLSNQPQHF
>TRBJ2-1|NA|TRBV28|TRBD2
TGTGCCAGCAGTTTATGGGGACTAGCTCGATACAATGAGCAGTTCTTC
CASSLWGLARYNEQFF
>TRBJ2-7|NA|TRBV29-1|TRBD2
TGCAGCGTTAAAGGACTAGCAACGTACGAGCAGTACTTC
CSVKGLATYEQYF
>TRBJ2-3|NA|TRBV4-1|TRBD2
TGCGCCAGCAGCCACCAACGACTAGCCGTAGAGAGGCGGGATACGCAGTATTTT
CASSHQRLAVERRDTQYF
>TRBJ1-5|NA|TRBV6-1|TRBD1
TGTGCCAGCAGTGGGAAACGGACAGGGGTTTCAGGCAATCAGCCCCAGCATTTT
CASSGKRTGVSGNQPQHF
>TRBJ2-7|NA|TRBV7-8|TRBD1
TGTGCCAGCAGCTTAGAGGGACAGGGGAGCTACGAGCAGTACTTC
CASSLEGQGSYEQYF
>TRBJ2-5|NA|TRBV29-1|NA
TGCAGCTTCGTCCAGGCTCAAGAGACCCAGTACTTC
CSFVQAQETQYF
>TRBJ2-2|NA|TRBV5-1|TRBD2
TGCGCCAGCAGCAAGACTAGCGGGAGGAACACCGGGGAGCTGTTTTTT
CASSKTSGRNTGELFF
>TRBJ1-2|NA|TRBV9|NA
TGTGCCAGCAGCGAGCAGGGGTGGTATGGCTACACCTTC
CASSEQGWYGYTF
>TRBJ1-1|NA|TRBV19|NA
TGTGCCAGTAGTATAGTGTCAGGAAACGCTGAAGCTTTCTTT
CASSIVSGNAEAFF
>TRBJ2-7|NA|TRBV5-1|NA
TGCGCCAGCAGCTCGACGACAGCCTACGAGCAGTACTTC
CASSSTTAYEQYF
>TRBJ1-2|once|TRBV5-1|NA
TGCGCCAGCAAGCAAGAGTGGAGGAGTGGGAACTATGGCTACACCTTC
CASKQEWRSGNYGYTF
>TRBJ2-2|NA|TRBV9|NA
TGTGCCAGCAGCACCAAACCCACGCTAGCGCCCACGAACACCGGGGAGCTGTTTTTT
CASSTKPTLAPTNTGELFF
>TRBJ2-3|NA|TRBV9|TRBD2
TGTGCCAGCAGCCCAAGACTAGCGGTTCGGGAAGATACGCAGTATTTT
CASSPRLAVREDTQYF
>TRBJ1-4|NA|TRBV5-1|TRBD1
TGCGCCAGCAGCGCCGGGACAGGGATTGAAAAACTGTTTTTT
CASSAGTGIEKLFF
>TRBJ1-6|NA|TRBV19|NA
TGTGCCAGTAGTGCCAGACAGAAAAATTCACCCCTCCACTTT
CASSARQKNSPLHF
>TRBJ1-2|NA|TRBV29-1|TRBD1
TGCAGCGTTGTGAGGGACAGCTATGGCTACACCTTC
CSVVRDSYGYTF
>TRBJ1-6|NA|TRBV6-1|NA
TGTGCCAGCATATCAACCCCCCAGGCACCCCTCCACTTT
CASISTPQAPLHF
>TRBJ1-2|NA|TRBV4-1|NA
TGCGCCAGCAGCCAGGGTAACGGGGGCTACACCTTC
CASSQGNGGYTF
>TRBJ2-7|NA|TRBV6-1|NA
TGTGCCAGCAGTAATTACTACGAGCAGTACTTC
CASSNYYEQYF
>TRBJ2-3|NA|TRBV18|TRBD1
TGTGCCAGCTTACCGGGACAGAACACAGATACGCAGTATTTT
CASLPGQNTDTQYF
>TRBJ1-1|NA|TRBV5-1|TRBD1
TGCGCCAGCAGCGAAAGACAGGGGGGGACTGAAGCTTTCTTT
CASSERQGGTEAFF
>TRBJ1-1|NA|TRBV28|TRBD1
TGTGCCAGCAGATCCGGGACAGGGGCAGGTAACACTGAAGCTTTCTTT
CASRSGTGAGNTEAFF
>TRBJ2-1|NA|TRBV11-2|NA
TGTGCCAGCAGCTTAACGGGAGTTTCCTACAATGAGCAGTTCTTC
CASSLTGVSYNEQFF
>TRBJ2-5|NA|TRBV9|TRBD2
TGTGCCAGCAGCGTGGCCACTAGCGGGGGGAACCAAGAGACCCAGTACTTC
CASSVATSGGNQETQYF
>TRBJ2-7|NA|TRBV11-3|NA
TGTGCCAGCAGCTTCGAACGACTTTCCGAGCAGTACTTC
CASSFERLSEQYF
>TRBJ2-5|NA|TRBV11-2|NA
TGTGCCAGCAGCTCCAACAGGGTGGAGACCCAGTACTTC
CASSSNRVETQYF
>TRBJ1-1|NA|TRBV9|NA
TGTGCCAGCAGTGATAAGACAGCGAACACTGAAGCTTTCTTT
CASSDKTANTEAFF
>TRBJ2-3|NA|TRBV6-1|TRBD2
TGTGCCAGCAGTGAACGCGGGGGTGCAGATACGCAGTATTTT
CASSERGGADTQYF
>TRBJ2-1|NA|TRBV7-2|NA
TGTGCCAGCAGCTTAGGCCGGTACAATGAGCAGTTCTTC
CASSLGRYNEQFF
>TRBJ2-5|NA|TRBV9|NA
TGTGCCAGTTCCCGAAGGGGTCCGGAGACCCAGTACTTC
CASSRRGPETQYF
>TRBJ2-1|NA|TRBV15|TRBD2
TGTGCCACCAGCAGAGGACGGGGGGGCCAGGTCAATGAGCAGTTCTTC
CATSRGRGGQVNEQFF
>TRBJ2-5|NA|TRBV2|TRBD2
TGTGCCAGCAAGGGACTAGCGGGAGAAGGAGAGACCCAGTACTTC
CASKGLAGEGETQYF
>TRBJ1-6|NA|TRBV19|TRBD1
TGTGCCAGTAGGAGTGACAGGGGCTGGGTTAATTCACCCCTCCACTTT
CASRSDRGWVNSPLHF
>TRBJ1-5|NA|TRBV6-1|TRBD1
TGTGCCAGCATTGACAGGGGACGCAATCAGCCCCAGCATTTT
CASIDRGRNQPQHF
>TRBJ2-2|NA|TRBV10-1|NA
TGCGCCAGCACGAAGCTCCCCCGGGACACCGGGGAGCTGTTTTTT
CASTKLPRDTGELFF
>TRBJ2-3|NA|TRBV6-5|NA
TGTGCCAGCAGTTACCGAGAGGGCACAGATACGCAGTATTTT
CASSYREGTDTQYF